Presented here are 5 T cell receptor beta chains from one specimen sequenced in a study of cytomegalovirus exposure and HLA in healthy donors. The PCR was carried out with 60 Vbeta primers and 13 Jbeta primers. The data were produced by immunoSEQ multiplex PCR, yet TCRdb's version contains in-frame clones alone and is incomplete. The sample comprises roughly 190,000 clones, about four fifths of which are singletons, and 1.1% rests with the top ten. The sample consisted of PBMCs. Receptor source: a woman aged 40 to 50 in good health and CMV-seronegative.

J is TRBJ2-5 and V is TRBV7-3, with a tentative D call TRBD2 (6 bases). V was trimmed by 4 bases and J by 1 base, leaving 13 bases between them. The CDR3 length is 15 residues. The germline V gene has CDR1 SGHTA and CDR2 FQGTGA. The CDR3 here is CASSSSGTLQETQYF. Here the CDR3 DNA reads TGTGCCAGCAGCTCCTCCGGGACTCTCCAAGAGACCCAGTACTTC.

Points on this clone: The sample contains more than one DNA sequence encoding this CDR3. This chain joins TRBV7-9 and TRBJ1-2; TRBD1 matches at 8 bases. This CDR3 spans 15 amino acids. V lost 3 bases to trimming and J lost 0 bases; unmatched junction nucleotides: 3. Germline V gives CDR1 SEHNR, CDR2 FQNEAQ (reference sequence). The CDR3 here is CASSLGQAANYGYTF. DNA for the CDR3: TGTGCCAGCAGCTTGGGACAGGCAGCTAACTATGGCTACACCTTC.

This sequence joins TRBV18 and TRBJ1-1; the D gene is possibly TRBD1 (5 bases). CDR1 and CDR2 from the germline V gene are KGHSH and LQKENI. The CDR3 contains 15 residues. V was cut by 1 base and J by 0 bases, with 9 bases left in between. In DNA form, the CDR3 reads TGTGCCAGCTCACCACGGGGGGGACTGAACACTGAAGCTTTCTTT. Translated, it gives CASSPRGGLNTEAFF.

The DNA of the CDR3 is TGTGCCAGCAGCCGATCGGTGGGGGCCACAGATACGCAGTATTTT. The encoded protein is CASSRSVGATDTQYF. The genes are TRBV7-3 and TRBJ2-3; D is perhaps TRBD1 (6 bases). The ends were cut back, 5 bases at V and 2 bases at J, with 14 bases in the middle. Germline CDR1 SGHTA, CDR2 FQGTGA. This CDR3 spans 15 amino acids.

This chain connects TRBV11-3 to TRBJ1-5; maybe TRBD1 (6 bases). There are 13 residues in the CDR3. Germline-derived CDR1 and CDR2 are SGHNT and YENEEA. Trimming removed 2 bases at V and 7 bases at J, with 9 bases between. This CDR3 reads CASSLIQGQPQHF. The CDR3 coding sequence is TGTGCCAGCAGCTTAATACAGGGACAGCCCCAGCATTTT.